This TCR beta chain was observed in a study of T cell responses to AZD1222 COVID-19 vaccine. Using immunoSEQ multiplex PCR, the repertoire was profiled, and TCRdb retains in-frame clones only, with some absent. The sample lists roughly 150,000 clones, 91% seen once, with more than 1.3% in the top ten. Overall study findings and caveats: The peak T cell response came first, and repertoires were sampled only after it.

This clone was detected once. As yet, its antigen is unknown. Germline V gene data show CDR1 as SNHLY and CDR2 as FYNNEI. The CDR3 has 15 amino acids. Trimming pared 6 bases from V and 4 bases from J, leaving 16 bases between. The sequencing used peripheral blood, collected on day 0 of AZD1222 vaccination. The source is an adult in good health. The chain links TRBV2 to TRBJ1-5; a possible D gene is TRBD1 (5 bases). The CDR3 here is CASRAGTASNQPQHF. The CDR3 DNA is TGTGCCAGCAGAGCCGGGACGGCATCTAATCAGCCCCAGCATTTT.